The 19 T cell receptor beta chains below were found in one sample sequenced in a study of blood T cell repertoires in COVID-19. The method was immunoSEQ multiplex PCR; TCRdb's version includes in-frame clones alone and lacks a portion of them. The table has about 140,000 clones, 81% seen once; the top ten hold approximately 8.2%. The sample comprised peripheral blood. The origin of the receptors is a human donor in a cohort sampled during active COVID-19.

The CDR3 reads CASSPQQGYEQYF. CDR3 bases: TGTGCCAGCAGCCCGCAGCAGGGATACGAGCAGTACTTC. The chain has TRBV11-2 and TRBJ2-7; a possible D gene is TRBD1 (5 bases). V lost 5 bases and J lost 4, with 12 bases in between. CDR1 is SGHAT and CDR2 is FQNNGV in the germline V gene. The CDR3 is made up of 13 amino acids.

In its sample, this clone was seen once. This rearrangement joins TRBV18 to TRBJ2-3; D not certain. This CDR3 has 14 amino acids. In germline, CDR1 is KGHSH, CDR2 LQKENI. The V and J ends lost 4 bases and 4 bases respectively, with 12 bases between them. The CDR3 DNA is TGTGCCAGCTCACTACAACAGAACTCAGATACGCAGTATTTT. Amino acids: CASSLQQNSDTQYF.

This chain links TRBV6-6 with TRBJ2-5, with TRBD2 identical over 11 bases. The CDR3 length is 16 residues. Per the germline V gene, CDR1 is MNHNY and CDR2 is SVGAGI (reference sequence). V was clipped by 6 bases and J by 5 bases; unmatched bases: 11. The CDR3 loop is CASRAGTSGYLETQYF. In DNA form, the CDR3 reads TGTGCCAGCAGGGCCGGGACTAGCGGTTATCTGGAGACCCAGTACTTC.

The V and J genes are TRBV28 and TRBJ2-7; weak D call: TRBD1 (5 bases). Germline V gene sequence: CDR1 MDHEN, CDR2 SYDVKM. The CDR3 is made up of 17 amino acids. The germline V and J ends were trimmed by 2 bases and 2 bases, with 19 bases remaining between them. The chain's CDR3 is CASSLRPGRGSPYEQYF. The CDR3 coding sequence is TGTGCCAGCAGTTTAAGGCCCGGAAGGGGCTCGCCCTACGAGCAGTACTTC.

The rearrangement joins TRBV7-2 to TRBJ2-7, with TRBD2 matching 8 bases. In germline, CDR1 is SGHTA, CDR2 FQGNSA. Trimming took 0 bases from V and 3 from J; bases not matched to a gene: 10. The CDR3 loop spans 17 amino acids. The CDR3 sequence: CASSLALLAGTSYEQYF. In nucleotides, the CDR3 is TGTGCCAGCAGCTTAGCTCTATTAGCGGGGACTAGCTACGAGCAGTACTTC.

The V call is TRBV11-2, the J call TRBJ2-1; tentatively, D is TRBD2 (6 bases). The length of the CDR3 is 17 residues. Trimming left V 1 base short and J 3 bases short, with 16 bases between. Germline lookup yields CDR1 SGHAT and CDR2 FQNNGV. DNA for the CDR3: TGTGCCAGCAGCTTAGTTGGTTCTAGCGCATTCTACAATGAGCAGTTCTTC. This translates into CASSLVGSSAFYNEQFF.

The rearrangement joins TRBV6-2 or TRBV6-3 to TRBJ1-2; D remains ambiguous. This CDR3 has 14 residues. Germline V CDR1 and CDR2: MNHEY, SVGEGT. Trimming took 3 bases from V and 8 from J, leaving 16 bases between them. CDR3 in DNA: TGTGCCAGCAGTTATGGCATTCCCAGGCTCGGCTACACCTTC. Its translation is CASSYGIPRLGYTF.

The chain links TRBV5-1 to TRBJ2-7; a possible D gene is TRBD1 (5 bases). This CDR3 comprises 20 residues. Germline CDR1 is SGHRS and CDR2 is YFSETQ. Trimming took off 0 bases at V and 0 bases at J, with 25 bases between the two ends. CDR3 sequence: CASSLDPLGLMLKGSYEQYF. CDR3 nucleotide sequence: TGCGCCAGCAGCTTGGACCCTTTGGGGCTTATGCTCAAGGGCTCCTACGAGCAGTACTTC.

The rearrangement joins TRBV28 to TRBJ2-3; 8 bases match TRBD2. Trimming at V came to 6 bases and at J to 8 bases, leaving 7 bases not matched to a gene. Germline V CDR1 and CDR2: MDHEN, SYDVKM. The CDR3 sequence is 13 residues long. The CDR3 bases are TGTGCCAGCAGCCGGGAGGGCCTTGGTACGCAGTATTTT. Protein product: CASSREGLGTQYF.

This chain joins TRBV11-2 and TRBJ1-2, with 9 bases fitting TRBD1. The CDR3 has 15 amino acids. V shed 2 bases and J 7 bases; nucleotides not matched to a gene: 8. CDR1 SGHAT and CDR2 FQNNGV come from the germline V gene. Written as DNA, the CDR3 is TGTGCCAGCAGCTTAATCCGGGACAGGGTGATTGGCTACACCTTC. Translated, it gives CASSLIRDRVIGYTF.

The chain uses TRBV5-8 and TRBJ2-5, with 8 bases that match TRBD1. CDR3 length: 14 residues. V trimming: 4 bases; J trimming: 2 bases; junction bases outside the gene matches: 4. Germline V gene sequence: CDR1 SGHTS, CDR2 YDEGEE. The DNA for the CDR3 is TGTGCCAGCAGCCCAGGACAGGGTCAAGAGACCCAGTACTTC. It translates to CASSPGQGQETQYF.

This chain uses TRBV2 with TRBJ2-5; 7 nucleotides line up with TRBD2. CDR1 and CDR2 from the germline V gene are SNHLY and FYNNEI. This CDR3 is built from 14 residues. J was trimmed by 5 bases and V by 3 bases; bases with no gene match: 6. Written as DNA, the CDR3 is TGTGCCAGCAGTGACGGGGCCGGGGGGGAGACCCAGTACTTC. It translates to CASSDGAGGETQYF.

This clone was counted between two and nine times. V and J are TRBV10-2 and TRBJ1-1, with D unclear. The length of the CDR3 is 13 residues. Trimming removed 6 bases at V and 1 base at J, with 9 bases between. From germline, CDR1 is WSHSY and CDR2 SAAADI. The CDR3 reads CASRDNRNTEAFF. The CDR3 nucleotides read TGCGCCAGCAGAGACAACAGGAACACTGAAGCTTTCTTT.

This sequence joins TRBV6-6 and TRBJ2-5; TRBD1 matches 7 bases. Losses at the gene ends were 0 bases for V and 1 base for J; bases not matched to a gene: 2. This CDR3 has 15 residues. Germline assignment: CDR1 MNHNY and CDR2 SVGAGI (reference sequence). In nucleotides, the CDR3 is TGTGCCAGCAGTTACTCATGGGACAGCCAAGAGACCCAGTACTTC. The encoded protein is CASSYSWDSQETQYF.

DNA of the CDR3: TGTGCCAGCAGCTCCCCTGGAGCGAGCGGCAGCTACGAGCAGTACTTC. It specifies CASSSPGASGSYEQYF. The gene calls are TRBV5-4 and TRBJ2-7, with D tentatively TRBD2 (5 bases). The CDR3 extends over 16 amino acids. V lost 3 bases, J lost 3 bases, and 19 bases lay in between. CDR1 is SGHNT, CDR2 YYREEE, per germline (reference sequence).

The chain carries TRBV10-3 and TRBJ2-1; D is perhaps TRBD2 (5 bases). The germline gives CDR1 ENHRY, CDR2 SYGVKD. Trimming shortened V by 4 bases and J by 0 bases, and 13 bases separated the two germline ends. The CDR3 covers 16 residues. This chain's CDR3 is CAISALGSVSYNEQFF. Written as DNA, the CDR3 is TGTGCCATCAGTGCGTTGGGGAGTGTCTCCTACAATGAGCAGTTCTTC.

This clone came up a few times. This chain joins TRBV20-1 and TRBJ2-5; 9 positions agree with TRBD1. In germline, CDR1 is DFQATT, CDR2 SNEGSKA (reference sequence). V was clipped by 2 bases and J by 13 bases; unmatched bases: 5. The length of the CDR3 is 11 residues. The CDR3 sequence: CSARTGTGMYF. The CDR3 bases are TGCAGTGCTAGAACTGGGACAGGGATGTACTTC.

The CDR3 here is CASSDSSRDRSYEQYF. CDR3 DNA: TGTGCCAGCAGTGACTCGTCCAGGGACAGGTCCTACGAGCAGTACTTC. The chain links TRBV6-4 to TRBJ2-7; 8 nucleotides align to TRBD1. V gave up 0 bases and J gave up 1 base; unmatched junction bases: 5. Germline CDR1 is MRHNA and CDR2 is SNTAGT. The CDR3 is made up of 16 amino acids.

V gene TRBV6-2 or TRBV6-3 combines with J gene TRBJ2-3; possibly TRBD2 for D (6 bases). CDR3 length: 14 residues. Germline CDR1 MNHEY, CDR2 SVGEGT. V was trimmed by 5 bases and J by 4 bases, leaving 13 bases between them. The CDR3 DNA reads as TGTGCCAGCAGTCCGACTAGACGCGCAGATACGCAGTATTTT. Protein sequence: CASSPTRRADTQYF.